A selection of T cell receptor beta chains follows, all from one sample in a study of vaccination and CD4 T cells after COVID-19. Their antigens remain unidentified. TCRdb redid the calling of the PCR reads with MiXCR, one entry per CDR3 protein. The sample comprises more than 10,000 distinct CDR3 sequences, nearly 45% of which are singletons, and roughly 7.4% rests with the top ten. Sequencing was performed on CD4+ T cells from blood, cultured in vitro, taken after SARS-CoV-2 vaccination. The receptors here all came from a human donor who had recovered from COVID-19. CDR3s include the opening cysteine and the closing phenylalanine or tryptophan. The order of the fields is CDR3 length, J gene, V gene, CDR3 protein.

>15|TRBJ1-6|TRBV20-1
CSASRTELGNSPLHF
>14|TRBJ2-7|TRBV6-2/TRBV6-3
CASSPEDTSYEQYF
>15|TRBJ1-5|TRBV19
CASSAGGRGNQPQHF
>15|TRBJ1-4|TRBV20-1
CSARDGGTGIEKLFF
>14|TRBJ2-1|TRBV12-3/TRBV12-4
CASLPSGSTNEQFF
>15|TRBJ1-3|TRBV4-3
CASSLQRGAGNTIYF
>13|TRBJ2-7|TRBV6-1
CASGSSGPYEQYF
>16|TRBJ1-6|TRBV4-1
CASSQTSPNGDSPLHF
>12|TRBJ1-1|TRBV6-2/TRBV6-3
CASKTVGGEAFF
>12|TRBJ1-1|TRBV6-1
CASSEGWTEAFF
>13|TRBJ2-7|TRBV20-1
CSAPRDSVGEQYF
>16|TRBJ2-1|TRBV20-1
CSAITRQPLSYNEQFF
>14|TRBJ2-7|TRBV20-1
CSAVMLAKPYEQYF
>14|TRBJ2-7|TRBV28
CASSPGQVPIEQYF
>14|TRBJ2-3|TRBV27
CASSFFGFSDTQYF
>14|TRBJ2-1|TRBV27
CASRYGTRSNEQFF
>13|TRBJ2-7|TRBV7-9
CASSIGETYEQYF
>15|TRBJ2-2|TRBV19
CASRRQGVNTGELFF
>15|TRBJ2-5|TRBV20-1
CSARTEAGVRETQYF
>18|TRBJ2-3|TRBV7-9
CASSRGTSELGGTDTQYF
>17|TRBJ2-7|TRBV19
CASSIVVGAGEGYEQYF
>16|TRBJ1-1|TRBV12-3/TRBV12-4
CASSLGSAGGDTEAFF
>16|TRBJ1-6|TRBV20-1
CSAVAIDRDYNSPLHF
>11|TRBJ2-1|TRBV7-9
CASSTYNEQFF
>16|TRBJ2-7|TRBV5-1
CASSSTSGSAMGEQYF
>14|TRBJ2-5|TRBV11-2
CASSLRVGQETQYF
>13|TRBJ1-3|TRBV2
CASSEQKLNTIYF
>15|TRBJ2-1|TRBV20-1
CSASSGTRLYNEQFF
>15|TRBJ2-7|TRBV6-5
CASSYGRGQAYEQYF
>15|TRBJ2-7|TRBV30
CAWRRGQGTSYEQYF
>14|TRBJ1-5|TRBV7-8
CASSAIDRAQPQHF
>14|TRBJ2-2|TRBV12-3/TRBV12-4
CASSLLGGTGELFF